A single sample is the source of the 27 T cell receptor beta chains below, sequenced in a study of CD4+ T cells in melanoma. The data were produced by immunoSEQ multiplex PCR, yet TCRdb's version contains in-frame clones alone and is incomplete. Among fewer than 15,000 clones listed, roughly 84% were seen once. What was sequenced was cells from a culture (not recorded whether cultured in vitro). Source of these receptors: a human donor with melanoma.

The chain has TRBV5-4 and TRBJ2-7, with 7 bases identical to TRBD1. The trim removed 4 bases at V and 7 bases at J, leaving 11 bases unmatched. Looked up from germline, CDR1 is SGHNT and CDR2 is YYREEE (reference sequence). The CDR3 length is 14 residues. CDR3 region: CASSDTTGPGEQYF. CDR3 bases: TGTGCCAGCAGCGACACGACAGGGCCGGGGGAGCAGTACTTC.

The CDR3 DNA reads TGTGCCAGCAGTGAAGCGCTTCGAGGCTACACCTTC. It codes for CASSEALRGYTF. The chain joins TRBV2 to TRBJ1-2; D ambiguous. Germline loops: CDR1 SNHLY, CDR2 FYNNEI. This CDR3 is 12 amino acids long. The V end lost 0 bases, the J end lost 8 bases, and 7 bases lay between the germline ends.

This clone appeared once. The chain carries TRBV19 and TRBJ1-1; tentatively, D is TRBD1 (6 bases). The V end lost 4 bases, the J end lost 0 bases, and 12 bases lay between the germline ends. The CDR3 contains 15 residues. From germline, CDR1 is LNHDA and CDR2 SQIVND (reference sequence). The CDR3 nucleotides read TGTGCCAGTAGTAAAAAAACAGGGTTGAACACTGAAGCTTTCTTT. Its translation: CASSKKTGLNTEAFF.

V gene TRBV12-5 combines with J gene TRBJ1-3; no definite D call. Trimming cost V 6 bases and J 0 bases, with 18 bases left between them. CDR1 is LGHNT, CDR2 FRNRAP, per germline. The CDR3 extends over 17 amino acids. CDR3 bases: TGTGCTAGTGGAATGATGGCACGATCACTCTCTGGAAACACCATATATTTT. As protein: CASGMMARSLSGNTIYF.

The genes are TRBV2 and TRBJ2-3, with 9 bases aligning to TRBD2. The CDR3 loop spans 15 amino acids. Trimming cost V 2 bases and J 8 bases; bases outside gene matches: 8. Germline CDR1 SNHLY, CDR2 FYNNEI. The CDR3, as DNA: TGTGCCAGCAGTGAAATGCGGGGGGGGCCCGCTACGCAGTATTTT. It specifies CASSEMRGGPATQYF. Using reference TRBV2 and TRBJ2-3 for the parts outside the CDR3, the full variable domain is EPEVTQTPSHQVTQMGQEVILRCVPISNHLYFYWYRQILGQKVEFLVSFYNNEISEKSEIFDDQFSVERPDGSNFTLKIRSTKLEDSAMYFCASSEMRGGPATQYFGPGTRLTVL.

This rearrangement joins TRBV4-1 to TRBJ2-5; TRBD2 matches at 9 bases. With 1 base clipped from V and 5 bases from J, the junction kept 8 bases outside the gene matches. This CDR3 region has 16 residues. Germline values: CDR1 MGHRA, CDR2 YSYEKL. DNA of the CDR3: TGCGCCAGCAGCCAAGGGGGCGGGGGGGGCCTGGAGACCCAGTACTTC. Its translation is CASSQGGGGGLETQYF.

This chain connects TRBV27 to TRBJ1-1, with 8 bases matching TRBD1. In germline, CDR1 is MNHEY, CDR2 SMNVEV (reference sequence). The CDR3 is 16 residues long. The V segment lost 6 bases and the J segment 0 bases; nucleotides outside the gene matches: 9. CDR3 nucleotide sequence: TGTGCCAGCAGAGACAGGGGCGGCTGGTTGAACACTGAAGCTTTCTTT. Residues: CASRDRGGWLNTEAFF.

This clone showed up just once. This chain joins TRBV5-1 and TRBJ2-2; TRBD2 agrees at 10 bases. From germline, CDR1 is SGHRS and CDR2 YFSETQ. V shed 6 bases and J 1 base; nucleotides not matched to a gene: 3. The CDR3 loop spans 15 amino acids. The CDR3 DNA sequence: TGCGCCAGCACTAGCGGGGGCCTGAACACCGGGGAGCTGTTTTTT. Translated: CASTSGGLNTGELFF.

This chain uses TRBV7-2 with TRBJ2-7; D gene unclear. The CDR3 length is 12 residues. CDR1 is SGHTA and CDR2 is FQGNSA in the germline V gene. V was clipped by 6 bases and J by 6 bases, with 12 bases between them. The chain's CDR3 is CASRSLQSEQYF. CDR3 nucleotides: TGTGCCAGCAGGTCCTTACAGTCCGAGCAGTACTTC.

The chain carries TRBV7-6 and TRBJ2-2; weak D call: TRBD1 (6 bases). The germline V gene has CDR1 SGHVS and CDR2 FNYEAQ. The CDR3 sequence is 15 residues long. Trimming cost V 2 bases and J 2 bases, with 9 bases left between them. This CDR3 is CASSLRTVNTGELFF. CDR3 DNA: TGTGCCAGCAGCTTAAGGACAGTAAACACCGGGGAGCTGTTTTTT.

V gene TRBV30 combines with J gene TRBJ2-1; D ambiguous. The V gene lost 4 bases and the J gene lost 4 bases, with 8 bases spanning the gap. CDR3 length: 12 amino acids. Germline CDR1 GTSNPN, CDR2 SVGIG (reference sequence). The CDR3 here is CAWNKGYNEQFF. As DNA, the CDR3 is TGTGCCTGGAATAAAGGGTACAATGAGCAGTTCTTC.

This clone has only a few counts. The chain carries TRBV30 and TRBJ2-6, with 7 positions matching TRBD1. Germline lookup yields CDR1 GTSNPN and CDR2 SVGIG (reference sequence). This CDR3 is built from 16 residues. V trimming: 1 base; J trimming: 3 bases; junction bases outside the gene matches: 6. CDR3 bases: TGTGCCTGGAGTGAGGGGGCGCCATATGGGGCCAACGTCCTGACTTTC. Translation gives CAWSEGAPYGANVLTF.

The chain joins TRBV18 to TRBJ2-7; D is possibly TRBD2 (5 bases). This CDR3 contains 16 residues. Germline loops: CDR1 KGHSH, CDR2 LQKENI. With 6 bases removed from V and 0 bases from J, the gap between germline ends came to 18 bases. The CDR3 nucleotides read TGTGCCAGCTCCCCCAGTCGTCCGGGGAGCTCCTACGAGCAGTACTTC. This translates into CASSPSRPGSSYEQYF.

This clone was counted only a few times. V and J are TRBV5-4 and TRBJ2-3; 7 bases agree with TRBD2. The CDR3 length is 15 residues. Germline values: CDR1 SGHNT, CDR2 YYREEE (reference sequence). The junction had 5 bases not matched to a gene; V was cut back by 4 bases and J by 0 bases. Here the CDR3 DNA reads TGTGCCAGCAGCGGGCGACTAGCTAGCACAGATACGCAGTATTTT. This translates into CASSGRLASTDTQYF.

The chain has TRBV5-4 and TRBJ1-1; 8 nucleotides line up with TRBD1. This CDR3 region has 14 residues. Germline CDR1 reads SGHNT; CDR2 reads YYREEE (reference sequence). Trimming removed 2 bases from V and 4 bases from J; junction bases left unmatched: 4. CDR3 in amino acids: CASSLDRGVTEAFF. In nucleotides, the CDR3 is TGTGCCAGCAGCTTAGACAGGGGTGTCACTGAAGCTTTCTTT.

This rearrangement joins TRBV2 to TRBJ1-1; 7 nucleotides match TRBD1. The CDR3 spans 13 residues. CDR1 is SNHLY, CDR2 FYNNEI, per germline. V lost 8 bases to trimming and J lost 3 bases; unmatched junction nucleotides: 6. CDR3 residues: CASRRQGYTEAFF. The CDR3 DNA reads TGTGCCAGCCGAAGACAGGGATACACTGAAGCTTTCTTT. The full variable domain, its missing parts supplied by reference TRBV2 and TRBJ1-1, is EPEVTQTPSHQVTQMGQEVILRCVPISNHLYFYWYRQILGQKVEFLVSFYNNEISEKSEIFDDQFSVERPDGSNFTLKIRSTKLEDSAMYFCASRRQGYTEAFFGQGTRLTVV.

V is TRBV5-1 and J is TRBJ1-6; no clear D gene. The CDR3 extends over 17 amino acids. Germline loops: CDR1 SGHRS, CDR2 YFSETQ. Between the trimmed V and J ends, which lost 4 bases and 10 bases, there was a span of 24 bases. This CDR3 reads CASSPLESFWGESPLHF. As DNA, the CDR3 is TGCGCCAGCAGCCCCCTGGAGAGCTTCTGGGGAGAGTCACCCCTCCACTTT.

This chain connects TRBV2 to TRBJ2-2; the D gene is possibly TRBD2 (6 bases). The CDR3 has 14 amino acids. Germline values: CDR1 SNHLY, CDR2 FYNNEI. Trimming took off 6 bases at V and 2 bases at J, with 10 bases between the two ends. This CDR3 reads CASRGGLNTGELFF. CDR3 in DNA: TGTGCCAGCAGGGGGGGATTAAACACCGGGGAGCTGTTTTTT. Looking up the rest from reference TRBV2 and TRBJ2-2 gives the full variable domain: EPEVTQTPSHQVTQMGQEVILRCVPISNHLYFYWYRQILGQKVEFLVSFYNNEISEKSEIFDDQFSVERPDGSNFTLKIRSTKLEDSAMYFCASRGGLNTGELFFGEGSRLTVL.

V is TRBV18 and J is TRBJ2-5; 10 positions match TRBD1. V shed 3 bases, J shed 5 bases, and the junction held 0 bases outside the gene matches. Germline V gene sequence: CDR1 KGHSH, CDR2 LQKENI. The CDR3 is 13 residues long. CDR3 sequence: CASSPGQGETQYF. The CDR3 DNA reads TGTGCCAGCTCACCGGGACAGGGGGAGACCCAGTACTTC. Supplemented by reference TRBV18 and TRBJ2-5, the full variable domain reads NAGVMQNPRHLVRRRGQEARLRCSPMKGHSHVYWYRQLPEEGLKFMVYLQKENIIDESGMPKERFSAEFPKEGPSILRIQQVVRGDSAAYFCASSPGQGETQYFGPGTRLLVL.

The chain joins TRBV4-1 to TRBJ1-4, with 8 positions matching TRBD1. The CDR3 consists of 17 residues. V lost 1 base, J lost 4 bases, and 8 bases stayed unmatched. Germline values: CDR1 MGHRA, CDR2 YSYEKL. The DNA for the CDR3 is TGCGCCAGCAGCCAAGGTCTCAGGGGGCATGGTAATGAAAAACTGTTTTTT. It is translated as CASSQGLRGHGNEKLFF.

With regard to this clone: An end of the junction does not agree with germline; a read error may underlie this. The rearrangement links TRBV20-1 to TRBJ2-3, with 11 bases identical to TRBD1. The CDR3 spans 11 residues. Germline-derived CDR1 and CDR2 are DFQATT and SNEGSKA (reference sequence). CDR3 in DNA: TGCAGTGCTAGAGACGGGACAGGGGGGTCCTTT. Its protein is CSARDGTGGSF.

The rearrangement links TRBV5-1 to TRBJ1-1; D is possibly TRBD1 (6 bases). The CDR3 covers 14 residues. V dropped 1 base and J dropped 4 bases, with 11 bases sitting between them. Germline V gives CDR1 SGHRS, CDR2 YFSETQ. The CDR3 sequence is CASSLRTDSTEAFF. The CDR3 DNA reads as TGCGCCAGCAGCTTGCGGACAGATAGCACTGAAGCTTTCTTT.

The chain carries TRBV30 and TRBJ2-7, with unresolved D. The length of the CDR3 is 11 residues. From germline, CDR1 is GTSNPN and CDR2 SVGIG (reference sequence). Trimming left V 0 bases short and J 4 bases short, with 4 bases between. CDR3 region: CAWSVTYEQYF. The CDR3 DNA is TGTGCCTGGAGTGTAACGTACGAGCAGTACTTC. The complete variable domain, with remaining parts taken from reference TRBV30 and TRBJ2-7, reads SQTIHQWPATLVQPVGSPLSLECTVEGTSNPNLYWYRQAAGRGLQLLFYSVGIGQISSEVPQNLSASRPQDRQFILSSKKLLLSDSGFYLCAWSVTYEQYFGPGTRLTVT.

This clone was seen just once. The rearrangement links TRBV11-2 to TRBJ2-5; the match to TRBD2 covers 9 bases. This CDR3 has 14 residues. The junction had 5 bases not matched to a gene; V was cut back by 5 bases and J by 4 bases. Per germline, CDR1 SGHAT and CDR2 FQNNGV. The CDR3 coding sequence is TGTGCCAGCAGCGCCGGGACTAGCCGAGAGACCCAGTACTTC. Translated, it gives CASSAGTSRETQYF.

This rearrangement joins TRBV2 to TRBJ2-1; a possible D gene is TRBD1 (6 bases). CDR1 SNHLY and CDR2 FYNNEI come from the germline V gene. The CDR3 extends over 15 amino acids. Trimming removed 3 bases at V and 0 bases at J, with 9 bases between. CDR3 nucleotide sequence: TGTGCCAGCAGTGAGGACAGAGCCTCCTACAATGAGCAGTTCTTC. Translating gives CASSEDRASYNEQFF.

This chain joins TRBV30 and TRBJ1-1, with 9 nucleotides matching TRBD1. Losses at the gene ends were 3 bases for V and 0 bases for J; bases not matched to a gene: 5. The CDR3 runs to 15 residues. In germline, CDR1 is GTSNPN, CDR2 SVGIG (reference sequence). The CDR3 loop reads CAWRTGGLMNTEAFF. For the CDR3, the DNA is TGTGCCTGGAGAACAGGGGGCCTGATGAACACTGAAGCTTTCTTT.

The chain uses TRBV5-8 and TRBJ1-5, with D unresolved. Trimming took off 4 bases at V and 3 bases at J, with 11 bases between the two ends. From germline, CDR1 is SGHTS and CDR2 YDEGEE. CDR3 length: 14 amino acids. CDR3 in amino acids: CASSGVSLNQPQHF. Here the CDR3 DNA reads TGTGCCAGCAGCGGGGTCAGCCTCAATCAGCCCCAGCATTTT.